The clone carrying this TCR beta chain was counted between two and nine times. TCRdb used MiXCR to reprocess the 5' RACE reads, holding one entry per CDR3 protein. Of 300,000 to 400,000 distinct CDR3 sequences listed, around 28% were seen once; the top ten hold about 14%. The sample belongs to a study of T-cell memory formation after mild COVID-19. Across the whole study: In these data, TCR clusters were largely donor specific.

V lost 6 bases to trimming and J lost 4 bases, with 19 bases between them. The length of the CDR3 is 15 residues. Germline CDR1 SGHAT, CDR2 FQDESV (reference sequence). V usage is TRBV11-1 and J usage is TRBJ2-7, with D maybe TRBD2 (6 bases). Material: PBMCs or a T cell subset sorted from them (not recorded which). The sequence came from an adult woman who had mild COVID-19 (a few samples of this study predate the infection). Cell type and time point are not known. The CDR3 loop is CASSYTGGIGYEQYF. The CDR3 DNA reads TGTGCCAGCAGTTACACAGGAGGGATTGGTTACGAGCAGTACTTC.